Detailed here is one T cell receptor beta chain. This specimen comes from a study of Ad26.COV2.S vaccination and SARS-CoV-2 variants. CDR1 is PRHDT, CDR2 FYEKMQ, per germline (reference sequence). Trimming left V 4 bases short and J 7 bases short, with 4 bases between. The CDR3 extends over 11 amino acids. Generated by immunoSEQ multiplex PCR, the TCRdb table keeps only in-frame clones and is missing some. The sample has around 310,000 clones; 85% to 90% are singletons. Documented treatment: about 20 received Ad26.COV2.S at low or high dose, single or two shots; roughly 5 received placebo; per-sample allocation not given. The samples date from day 63 after the first vaccine or placebo injection.

This specimen was peripheral blood, taken in a trial of Ad26.COV2.S vaccine versus placebo. The rearrangement joins TRBV13 to TRBJ2-2; D call uncertain. The TCR comes from a person aged 18-65 years who received the Ad26.COV2.S COVID-19 vaccine or a placebo. The CDR3, as DNA: TGTGCCAGCAGCTCAGACGGGGAGCTGTTTTTT. This translates into CASSSDGELFF.